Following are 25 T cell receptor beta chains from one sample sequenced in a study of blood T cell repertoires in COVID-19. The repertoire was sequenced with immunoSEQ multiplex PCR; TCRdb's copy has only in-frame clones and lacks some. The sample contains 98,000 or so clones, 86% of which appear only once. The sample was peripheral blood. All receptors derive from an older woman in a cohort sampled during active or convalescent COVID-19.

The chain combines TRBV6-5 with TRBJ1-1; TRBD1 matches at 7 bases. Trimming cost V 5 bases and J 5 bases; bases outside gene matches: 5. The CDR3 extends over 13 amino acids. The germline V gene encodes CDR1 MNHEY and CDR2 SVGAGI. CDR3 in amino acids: CASSPGGRTEAFF. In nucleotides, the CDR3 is TGTGCCAGCAGTCCAGGGGGGCGGACTGAAGCTTTCTTT.

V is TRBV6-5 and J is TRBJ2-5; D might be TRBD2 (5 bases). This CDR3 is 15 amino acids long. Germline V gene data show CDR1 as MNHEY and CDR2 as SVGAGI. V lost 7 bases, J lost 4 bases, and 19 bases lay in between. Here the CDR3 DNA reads TGTGCCAGCAACGTGGGTGGGAGCGTTGGAGAGACCCAGTACTTC. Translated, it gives CASNVGGSVGETQYF.

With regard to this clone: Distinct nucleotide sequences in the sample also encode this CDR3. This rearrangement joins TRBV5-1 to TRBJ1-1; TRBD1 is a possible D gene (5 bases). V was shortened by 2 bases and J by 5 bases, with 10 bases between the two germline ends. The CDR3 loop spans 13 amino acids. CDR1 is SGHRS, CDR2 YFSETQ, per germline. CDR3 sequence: CASSFQGGTEAFF. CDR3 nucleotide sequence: TGCGCCAGCAGCTTTCAGGGTGGGACTGAAGCTTTCTTT.

CDR3 in amino acids: CASSRSGQGAEAFF. The CDR3 nucleotides are TGTGCCAGCAGCCGATCGGGACAGGGGGCTGAAGCTTTCTTT. The V and J genes are TRBV14 and TRBJ1-1, with 11 bases fitting TRBD1. Germline CDR1 is SGHDN and CDR2 is FVKESK. The CDR3 consists of 14 residues. The V gene end was trimmed by 4 bases and the J gene end by 6 bases; junction bases not matched to a gene: 4.

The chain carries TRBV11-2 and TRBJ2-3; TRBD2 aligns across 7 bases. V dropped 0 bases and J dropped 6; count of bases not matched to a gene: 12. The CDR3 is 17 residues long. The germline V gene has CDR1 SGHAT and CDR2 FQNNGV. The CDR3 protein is CASSLDNEWGLRDTQYF. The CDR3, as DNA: TGTGCCAGCAGCTTAGATAATGAATGGGGACTACGGGATACGCAGTATTTT.

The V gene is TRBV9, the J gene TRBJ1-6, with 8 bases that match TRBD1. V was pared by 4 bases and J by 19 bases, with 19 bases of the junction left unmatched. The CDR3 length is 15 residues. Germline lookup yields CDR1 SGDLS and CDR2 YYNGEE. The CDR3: CASSPVGGGQGGLHF. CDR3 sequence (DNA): TGTGCCAGCAGCCCAGTAGGGGGAGGACAGGGTGGCCTACACTTT.

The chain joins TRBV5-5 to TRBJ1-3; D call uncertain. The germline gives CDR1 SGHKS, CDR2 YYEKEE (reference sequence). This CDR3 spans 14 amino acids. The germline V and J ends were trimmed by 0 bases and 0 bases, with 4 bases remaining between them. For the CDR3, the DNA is TGTGCCAGCAGCTTGGTTAGCTCTGGAAACACCATATATTTT. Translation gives CASSLVSSGNTIYF. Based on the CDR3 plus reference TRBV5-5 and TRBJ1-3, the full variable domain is DAGVTQSPTHLIKTRGQQVTLRCSPISGHKSVSWYQQVLGQGPQFIFQYYEKEERGRGNFPDRFSARQFPNYSSELNVNALLLGDSALYLCASSLVSSGNTIYFGEGSWLTVV.

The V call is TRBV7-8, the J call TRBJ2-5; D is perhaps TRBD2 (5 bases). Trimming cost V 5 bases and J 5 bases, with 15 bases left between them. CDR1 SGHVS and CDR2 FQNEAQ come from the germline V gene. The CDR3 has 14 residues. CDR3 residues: CASSEGSLKETQYF. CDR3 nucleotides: TGTGCCAGCAGCGAGGGTAGTTTGAAGGAGACCCAGTACTTC.

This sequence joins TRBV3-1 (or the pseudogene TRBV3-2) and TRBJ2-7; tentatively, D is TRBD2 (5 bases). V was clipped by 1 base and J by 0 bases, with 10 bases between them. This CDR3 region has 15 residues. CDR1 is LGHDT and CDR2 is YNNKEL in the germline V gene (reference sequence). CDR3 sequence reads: CASSQGRLHSYEQYF. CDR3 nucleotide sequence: TGTGCCAGCAGCCAAGGGAGACTACACTCCTACGAGCAGTACTTC.

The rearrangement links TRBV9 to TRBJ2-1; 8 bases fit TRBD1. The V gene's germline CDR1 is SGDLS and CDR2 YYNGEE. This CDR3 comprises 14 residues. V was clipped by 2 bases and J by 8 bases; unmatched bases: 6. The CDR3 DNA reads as TGTGCCAGCAGCGTCAGACAGGGGAAGGATGAGCAGTTCTTC. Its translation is CASSVRQGKDEQFF.

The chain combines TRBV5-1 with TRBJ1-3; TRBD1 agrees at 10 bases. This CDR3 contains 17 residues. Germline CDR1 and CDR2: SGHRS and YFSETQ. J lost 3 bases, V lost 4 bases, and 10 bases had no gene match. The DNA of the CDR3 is TGCGCCAGCAGCGACCCGGGACAGGGGTTCCTTGGAAACACCATATATTTT. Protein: CASSDPGQGFLGNTIYF.

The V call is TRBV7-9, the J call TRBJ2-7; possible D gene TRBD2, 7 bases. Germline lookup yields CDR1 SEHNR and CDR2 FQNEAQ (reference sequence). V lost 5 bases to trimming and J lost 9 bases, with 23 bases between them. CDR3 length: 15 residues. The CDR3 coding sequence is TGTGCCAGCAGCGATACGTTACTACAGGGACTATTGCAGTACTTC. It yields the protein CASSDTLLQGLLQYF.

The CDR3 protein is CASSLETSGADTQYF. CDR3 bases: TGCGCCAGCAGCTTGGAGACTAGCGGGGCAGATACGCAGTATTTT. The J gene is TRBJ2-3, the V gene TRBV5-1; 11 bases align to TRBD2. The V gene's germline CDR1 is SGHRS and CDR2 YFSETQ. This CDR3 comprises 15 residues. With 0 bases clipped from V and 4 bases from J, the junction kept 1 base outside the gene matches. The full variable domain, rest sourced from reference TRBV5-1 and TRBJ2-3, is KAGVTQTPRYLIKTRGQQVTLSCSPISGHRSVSWYQQTPGQGLQFLFEYFSETQRNKGNFPGRFSGRQFSNSRSEMNVSTLELGDSALYLCASSLETSGADTQYFGPGTRLTVL.

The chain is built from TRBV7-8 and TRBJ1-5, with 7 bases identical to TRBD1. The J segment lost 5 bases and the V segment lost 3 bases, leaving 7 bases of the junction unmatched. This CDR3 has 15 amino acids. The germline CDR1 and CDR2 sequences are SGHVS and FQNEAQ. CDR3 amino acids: CASSFRDRLYQPQHF. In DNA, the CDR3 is TGTGCCAGCAGCTTCCGGGACAGACTGTATCAGCCCCAGCATTTT.

CDR3 DNA: TGTGCCAGCAGCCAAGATCATAGACAGGGGGTTGAAGCTTTCTTT. This codes for CASSQDHRQGVEAFF. This chain uses TRBV4-2 with TRBJ1-1; 9 bases fit TRBD1. The CDR3 sequence is 15 residues long. Germline values: CDR1 LGHNA, CDR2 YNFKEQ. V shed 0 bases and J 7 bases; nucleotides not matched to a gene: 6.

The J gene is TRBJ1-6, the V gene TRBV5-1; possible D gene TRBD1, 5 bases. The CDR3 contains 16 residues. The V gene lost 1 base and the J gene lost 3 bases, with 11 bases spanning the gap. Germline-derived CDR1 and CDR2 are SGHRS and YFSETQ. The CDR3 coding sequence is TGCGCCAGCAGCTTGTCGGGGGTTGGCTATAATTCACCCCTCCACTTT. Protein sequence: CASSLSGVGYNSPLHF. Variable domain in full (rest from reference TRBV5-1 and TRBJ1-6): KAGVTQTPRYLIKTRGQQVTLSCSPISGHRSVSWYQQTPGQGLQFLFEYFSETQRNKGNFPGRFSGRQFSNSRSEMNVSTLELGDSALYLCASSLSGVGYNSPLHFGNGTRLTVT.

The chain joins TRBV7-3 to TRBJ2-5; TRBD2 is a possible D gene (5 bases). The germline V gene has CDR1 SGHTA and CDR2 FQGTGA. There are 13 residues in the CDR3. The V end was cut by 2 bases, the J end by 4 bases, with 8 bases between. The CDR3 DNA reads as TGTGCCAGCAGCTTAGGGGAGACAGAGACCCAGTACTTC. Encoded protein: CASSLGETETQYF.

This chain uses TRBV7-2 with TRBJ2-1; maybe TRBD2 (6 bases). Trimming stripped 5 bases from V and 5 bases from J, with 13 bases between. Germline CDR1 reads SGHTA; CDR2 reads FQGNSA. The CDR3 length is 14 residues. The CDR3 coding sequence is TGTGCCAGCAGCCCCCGTCTAGCGAACAATGAGCAGTTCTTC. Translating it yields CASSPRLANNEQFF.

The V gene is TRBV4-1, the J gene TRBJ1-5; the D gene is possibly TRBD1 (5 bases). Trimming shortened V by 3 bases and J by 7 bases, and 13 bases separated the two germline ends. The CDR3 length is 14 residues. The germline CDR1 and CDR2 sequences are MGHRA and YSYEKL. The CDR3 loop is CASSQLGGWQPQHF. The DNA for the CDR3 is TGCGCCAGCAGCCAGCTGGGGGGGTGGCAGCCCCAGCATTTT.

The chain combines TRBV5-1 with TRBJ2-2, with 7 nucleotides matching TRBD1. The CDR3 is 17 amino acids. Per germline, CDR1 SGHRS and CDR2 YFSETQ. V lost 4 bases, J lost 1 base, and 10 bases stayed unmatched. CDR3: CASSRSGGSKNTGELFF. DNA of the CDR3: TGCGCCAGCAGCCGGTCAGGGGGAAGTAAGAACACCGGGGAGCTGTTTTTT.

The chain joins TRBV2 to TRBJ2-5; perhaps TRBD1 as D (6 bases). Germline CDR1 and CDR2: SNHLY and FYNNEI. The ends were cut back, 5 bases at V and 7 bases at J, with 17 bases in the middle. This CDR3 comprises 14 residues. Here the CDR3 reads CASSFGQTSPTQYF. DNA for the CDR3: TGTGCCAGCAGTTTTGGACAGACCTCCCCGACCCAGTACTTC.

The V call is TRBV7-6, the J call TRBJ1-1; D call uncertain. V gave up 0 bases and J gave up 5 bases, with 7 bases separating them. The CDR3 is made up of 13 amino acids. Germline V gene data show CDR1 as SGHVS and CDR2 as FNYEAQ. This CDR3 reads CASSLARETEAFF. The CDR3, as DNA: TGTGCCAGCAGCTTAGCGAGGGAGACTGAAGCTTTCTTT.

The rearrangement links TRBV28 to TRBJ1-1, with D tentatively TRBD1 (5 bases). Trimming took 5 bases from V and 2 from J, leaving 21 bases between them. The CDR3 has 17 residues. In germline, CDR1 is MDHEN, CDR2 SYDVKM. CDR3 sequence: CASSLIKAREFNTEAFF. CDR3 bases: TGTGCCAGCAGTCTTATAAAGGCCAGGGAATTCAACACTGAAGCTTTCTTT.

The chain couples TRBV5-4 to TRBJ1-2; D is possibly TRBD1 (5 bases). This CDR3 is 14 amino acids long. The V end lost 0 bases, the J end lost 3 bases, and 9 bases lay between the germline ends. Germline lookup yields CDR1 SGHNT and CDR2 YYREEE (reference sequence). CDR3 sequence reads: CASSLGGVDYGYTF. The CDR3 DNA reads TGTGCCAGCAGCTTGGGGGGGGTAGACTATGGCTACACCTTC.

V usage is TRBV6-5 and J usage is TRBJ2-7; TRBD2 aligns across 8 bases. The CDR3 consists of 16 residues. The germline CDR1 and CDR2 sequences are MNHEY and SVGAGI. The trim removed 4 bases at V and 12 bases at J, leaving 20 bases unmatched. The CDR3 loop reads CASSSSVSGTRGFRYF. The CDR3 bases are TGTGCCAGCAGTTCGAGCGTATCCGGGACTAGAGGCTTTCGGTACTTC.